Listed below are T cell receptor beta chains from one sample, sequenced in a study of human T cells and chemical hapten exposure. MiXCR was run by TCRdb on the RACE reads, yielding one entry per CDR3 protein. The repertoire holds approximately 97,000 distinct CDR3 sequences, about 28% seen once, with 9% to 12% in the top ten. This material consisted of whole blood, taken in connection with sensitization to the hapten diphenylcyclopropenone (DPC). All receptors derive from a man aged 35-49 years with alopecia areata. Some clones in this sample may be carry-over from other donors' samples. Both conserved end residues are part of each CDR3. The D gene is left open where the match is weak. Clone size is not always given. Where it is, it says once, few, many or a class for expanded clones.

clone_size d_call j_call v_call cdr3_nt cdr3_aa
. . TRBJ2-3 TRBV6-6 TGTGCCAGCAGTTCAAGCCCCCAAAGCTGGGATACGCAGTATTTT CASSSSPQSWDTQYF
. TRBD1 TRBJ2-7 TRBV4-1 TGCGCCAGCAGCAAAGGGGACAGGGGGCTGGGGGAGCAGTACTTC CASSKGDRGLGEQYF
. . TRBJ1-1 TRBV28 TGTGCCAGCAATACCCGTGGACAGATAGCTTTCTTT CASNTRGQIAFF
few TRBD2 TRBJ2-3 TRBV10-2 TGCGCCAGCAGGTTGACTAGCGGCAGGACAGATACGCAGTATTTT CASRLTSGRTDTQYF
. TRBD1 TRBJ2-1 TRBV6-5 TGTGCCAGCAGTGGGACAGGGGGCTCCTACAATGAGCAGTTCTTC CASSGTGGSYNEQFF
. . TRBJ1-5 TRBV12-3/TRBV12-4 TGTGCCAGCAGTGTACAGGGTTTTGCTCAGCCCCAGCATTTT CASSVQGFAQPQHF
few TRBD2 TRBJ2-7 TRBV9 TGTGCCAGCAGCGTAGCTAGCGGGAGCCGGTACGAGCAGTACTTC CASSVASGSRYEQYF
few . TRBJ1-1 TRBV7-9 TGTGCCAGCAGCTCATCCACCCGTCCTGAAGCTTTCTTT CASSSSTRPEAFF
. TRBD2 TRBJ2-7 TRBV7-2 TGTGCCAGCAGCCGGACTAGCGACTTCTACGAGCAGTACTTC CASSRTSDFYEQYF
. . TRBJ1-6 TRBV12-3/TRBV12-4 TGTGCCAGCAGTTTGCGGGGGAGCCGTAATTCACCCCTCCACTTT CASSLRGSRNSPLHF
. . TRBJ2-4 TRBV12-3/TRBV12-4 TGTGCCAGCAGTCTACCCAAGAGGAAAAACATTCAGTACTTC CASSLPKRKNIQYF
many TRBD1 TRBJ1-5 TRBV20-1 TGCAGTGGATGGACAGGGGGAATCAATCAGCCCCAGCATTTT CSGWTGGINQPQHF
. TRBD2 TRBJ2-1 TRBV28 TGTGCCAGCAGTTTAACACTAGCGGCGTCCTACAATGAGCAGTTCTTC CASSLTLAASYNEQFF
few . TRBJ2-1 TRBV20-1 TGCAGTGCCGTTAACAATGAGCAGTTCTTC CSAVNNEQFF
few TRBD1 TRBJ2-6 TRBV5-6 TGTGCCAGCAGCCAAGACAGGGGAAGGGACTCTGGGGCCAACGTCCTGACTTTC CASSQDRGRDSGANVLTF
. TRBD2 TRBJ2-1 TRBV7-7 TGTGCCAGCAGCTTAGGGACTAGCTGGTACAATGAGCAGTTCTTC CASSLGTSWYNEQFF
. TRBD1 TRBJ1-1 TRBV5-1 TGCGCCAGCAGCTACCGGACAGGGTATTCCGAAGCTTTCTTT CASSYRTGYSEAFF
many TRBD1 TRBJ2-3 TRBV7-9 TGTGCCAGCAGCTTAGTTGGGACAGGGACCGCAGATACGCAGTATTTT CASSLVGTGTADTQYF
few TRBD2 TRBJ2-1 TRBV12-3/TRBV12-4 TGTGCCAGCAGTTTCGGGAGGGGTGAGCAGTTCTTC CASSFGRGEQFF
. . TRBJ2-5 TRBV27 TGTGCCAGCAGGCCCAGAATCCAAGAGACCCAGTACTTC CASRPRIQETQYF
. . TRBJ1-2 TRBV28 TGTGCCAGCAGTTTACCCGGACAGAACTATGGCTACACCTTC CASSLPGQNYGYTF
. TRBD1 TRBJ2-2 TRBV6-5 TGTGCCAGCAGACGGACAGGGCTGGGCACCGGGGAGCTGTTTTTT CASRRTGLGTGELFF
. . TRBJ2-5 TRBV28 TGTGCCAGCAGTTTAGTAACGGAAGAGACCCAGTACTTC CASSLVTEETQYF
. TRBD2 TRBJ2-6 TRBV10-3 TGTGCCATCAGTCCGGGACTAGCGGGAGAAATTGGGTCTGGGGCCAACGTCCTGACTTTC CAISPGLAGEIGSGANVLTF
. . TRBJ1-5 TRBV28 TGTGCCAGCAGTAAATTGTCCTTTCGGGGTTCTCAGCCCCAGCATTTT CASSKLSFRGSQPQHF
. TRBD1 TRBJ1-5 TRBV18 TGTGCCAGCTCATCCGGACAGGGGATAAGCAATCAGCCCCAGCATTTT CASSSGQGISNQPQHF
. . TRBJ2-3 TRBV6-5 TGTGCCAGCCGCGTGGCTAACACAGATACGCAGTATTTT CASRVANTDTQYF
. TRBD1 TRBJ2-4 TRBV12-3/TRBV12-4 TGTGCCAGCAGTCCAGGGGGAGTGAAGCGGAACATTCAGTACTTC CASSPGGVKRNIQYF
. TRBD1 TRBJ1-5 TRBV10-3 TGTGCCATCAGTGAGAAACAGGGGCAGCCCCAGCATTTT CAISEKQGQPQHF
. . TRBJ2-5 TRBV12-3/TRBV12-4 TGTGCCAGCAGTGCCCCGGGACAAGGGGAGGAGACCCAGTACTTC CASSAPGQGEETQYF
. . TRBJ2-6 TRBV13 TGTGCCAGCAGCTTACGTGAATCTGGGGCCAACGTCCTGACTTTC CASSLRESGANVLTF
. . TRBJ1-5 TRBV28 TGTGCCAGCAGTACTCAAGGCGGGAGGAGTCAGCCCCAGCATTTT CASSTQGGRSQPQHF
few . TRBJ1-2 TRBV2 TGTGCCAGTCCGGGACGGGCCAACTATGGCTACACCTTC CASPGRANYGYTF
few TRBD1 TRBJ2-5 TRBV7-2 TGTGCCAGCAGCCCTAGGGGGGACAGGGGACGAGAGACCCAGTACTTC CASSPRGDRGRETQYF
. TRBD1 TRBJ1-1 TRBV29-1 TGCAGCGTGGGGACAGGGATGGGAATGAACACTGAAGCTTTCTTT CSVGTGMGMNTEAFF
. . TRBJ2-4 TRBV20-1 TGCAGTGCTACTCATTTGGGGGTAGCCAAAAACATTCAGTACTTC CSATHLGVAKNIQYF